This TCR beta chain was sequenced in a study of vaccination and CD4 T cells after COVID-19 (dated by TCRdb to between 2022 and 2023). In the study overall: Convalescent patients had a positive SARS-CoV-2 result on nasal swab PCR, and of these patients, some ten had mild disease and one had severe disease. In the convalescent cohort there were six males and four females, among whom were two Hispanic individuals, seven Caucasians, two Asians and one multiracial person. Two doses of either the Pfizer-BioNTech BNT162b2 vaccine (n=8) or the Moderna mRNA-1273 vaccine (n=2) were administered to participants. Post-COVID blood samples from convalescent patients were collected a median of approximately 100 days after diagnosis, with a range of roughly 35 to 161 days. The time from the second vaccine dose to post-vaccine blood sampling had a median of roughly 70 days and ranged from roughly 13 to 241 days. Overlapping spike peptide pools from SARS-CoV-2 and from the common cold coronaviruses HCoV-NL63, HCoV-OC43 and HCoV-229E were used as culture stimuli. Control cultures received a CEFX viral epitope pool as the positive control, an HIV-1 Nef peptide pool as the negative control, or no peptide. The spike-specific CD4+ TCR repertoire was compared before and after mRNA vaccination in 10 COVID-19 convalescent patients and a few infection-naive healthy vaccine recipients. Overall study results and their limits: In convalescent patients, nearly all vaccine-specific clones (304 of 307) were found to be mono-reactive for SARS-CoV-2 spike rather than cross-reactive with common cold coronaviruses. The study included relatively few convalescent patients and did not analyze early timepoints after natural infection. In convalescent patients, a median around 86% of post-vaccine SARS-CoV-2-reactive clones were detected only after vaccination, suggesting vaccine-specific priming. The median number of SARS-CoV-2-reactive clonotypes rose from 20 to 25 after infection to 35 to 45 after vaccination, but the change was not significant.

Libraries came from PCR. DNA from cultured CD4+ T cells was subjected to TCR sequencing with the Oncomine TCR Beta short-read assay at the Johns Hopkins FTIC core. The QIAamp micro DNA kit was used to extract genomic DNA from the cultured CD4+ T cells. The Oncomine TCR Beta libraries from cultured CD4+ T cells were pooled using unique dual indexes and then sequenced on an Illumina iSeq 100. In the paper's pipeline: Non-productive sequences were filtered out, and CDR3s that did not start with C, did not end with F or W, or were shorter than 7 amino acids were discarded. Antigen-specific clonotypes were identified with the MANAFEST web application by comparing peptide-stimulated wells with reference and other culture wells. For a clone to be called positive, the clone needed an FDR below 0.05, an odds ratio above 5, and a productive frequency above 0.1% in at least two of three replicate wells. A clonotype counted as cross-reactive if it showed significant expansion both in the SARS-CoV-2 spike wells and in at least one common cold coronavirus spike condition. CDR3 homology was assessed with Levenshtein distances (stringdist) and unrooted phylogenetic trees (ape) in R version 3.6.1. The raw public reads went through TCRdb reprocessing: fastp at Q25, MiXCR clone calling, in-frame beta chains kept. Entries that share a CDR3 protein sequence are merged under the most common genes and DNA. The V and J calls and clone size come from TCRdb's table, not from the authors' own analysis. The sample table holds 7,800 or so distinct CDR3 sequences, of which 51% were seen once. The top ten constitute 34% of the sample.

Regarding this clonotype: Its antigen is unknown. Base qualities are not recorded, but no much larger clone differs from it by a single base.

The sample's treatment or condition label is to be understood as: approximately 11-day PBMC culture with coronavirus spike peptide pools or control peptides (ViraFEST assay). The ViraFEST assay, used in the study, expanded antigen-specific T cells with peptide pools and then identified the expanded clonotypes through TCR sequencing. Positive SARS-CoV-2 PCR tests in the convalescent patients dated from March to December 2020, before Alpha, Beta and Delta variants emerged in the United States. Each well held 1.5 million to 2.5 million PBMCs cultured with roughly 10 ug/ml peptide pools in IMDM containing roughly 5% human AB serum and roughly 10 IU/ml IL-2. On days 3 and 7, half of the culture medium was replaced with fresh IL-2-containing medium. Once the cells had been in culture for 9 to 10 days, the EasySep CD4+ T cell isolation kit was used to isolate CD4+ T cells by negative selection. Ficoll-Paque Plus gradient centrifugation was used to isolate PBMCs from whole blood, and the isolated PBMCs were then either used fresh or cryopreserved at -140C. In general, triplicate wells were set up for every culture condition.

The germline V gene sets CDR1 to SGHRS and CDR2 to YFSETQ. The germline V end is reduced by 4 bases and the J end by 2 bases; junction bases left unmatched: 8. The CDR3, from cysteine to phenylalanine, totals 17 residues. The DNA shown is the 51-base CDR3, in frame from base 1. The sequenced sample consisted of CD4+ T cells from blood, cultured in vitro. The V and J genes are TRBV5-1 and TRBJ2-7; TRBD2 lines up with 14 middle nucleotides. The source of this sequence is a human donor who had recovered from COVID-19. The nucleotide sequence is given as TGCGCCAGCAGCCCTGGGACTAGCGGGAGAGTGGCCTACGAGCAGTACTTC. This gives the protein CASSPGTSGRVAYEQYF.